This T cell receptor beta chain appears in the sequencing data of a study of blood T cells in healthy people across ages. Looked up from germline, CDR1 is SGHTA and CDR2 is FQGNSA. V dropped 0 bases and J dropped 6 bases, with 10 bases sitting between them. This CDR3 has 14 amino acids. This clonotype was picked up many times. With a J-beta primer mix and a sample-barcoded 5' primer, a second PCR ran 7 to 11 cycles. Every cDNA molecule carried a tag from a template-switch adaptor bearing 12 random nucleotides. TCRdb re-called the 5' RACE reads through MiXCR, storing one row per CDR3 protein. The table records about 650,000 distinct CDR3 sequences, about 30% of them present only once.

The source of this sequence is a woman of 80 years or more in good health. The sample taken for sequencing was blood. J is TRBJ2-3 and V is TRBV7-2; no clear D. CDR3 DNA: TGTGCCAGCAGCTTAGCTTTCAGCTCGGATACGCAGTATTTT. Encoded protein: CASSLAFSSDTQYF.